This T cell receptor beta chain derives from a study of T cells after posttransplantation cyclophosphamide. On the day of bone marrow donation, the related graft donor provided peripheral blood. There are a few counts of this clone. The antigen is not known. TCRdb's copy holds only in-frame clones and misses some; the assay was immunoSEQ multiplex PCR. The sample presents 25,000 to 30,000 clones, none singletons. General observations from the study: TRB clonality was highly associated with recipient CMV seropositivity and reactivation. Blood and skin or GI T cell repertoires showed limited TRB overlap. Donor CD8+ memory clones often dominated recipient blood repertoires at later times.

The sequence was collected from an older woman in good health, CMV-negative, and a related stem cell transplant donor. Sequencing was done on a sample of PBMCs.

The CDR3 DNA reads as TGTGCCAGCAGCCCAGGGGGACAGGGAGAGACCCAGTACTTC. It is translated as CASSPGGQGETQYF. The genes are TRBV5-5 and TRBJ2-5, with 9 bases fitting TRBD1. This CDR3 has 14 amino acids. V trimming: 4 bases; J trimming: 4 bases; junction bases outside the gene matches: 5. Germline CDR1 SGHKS, CDR2 YYEKEE (reference sequence).